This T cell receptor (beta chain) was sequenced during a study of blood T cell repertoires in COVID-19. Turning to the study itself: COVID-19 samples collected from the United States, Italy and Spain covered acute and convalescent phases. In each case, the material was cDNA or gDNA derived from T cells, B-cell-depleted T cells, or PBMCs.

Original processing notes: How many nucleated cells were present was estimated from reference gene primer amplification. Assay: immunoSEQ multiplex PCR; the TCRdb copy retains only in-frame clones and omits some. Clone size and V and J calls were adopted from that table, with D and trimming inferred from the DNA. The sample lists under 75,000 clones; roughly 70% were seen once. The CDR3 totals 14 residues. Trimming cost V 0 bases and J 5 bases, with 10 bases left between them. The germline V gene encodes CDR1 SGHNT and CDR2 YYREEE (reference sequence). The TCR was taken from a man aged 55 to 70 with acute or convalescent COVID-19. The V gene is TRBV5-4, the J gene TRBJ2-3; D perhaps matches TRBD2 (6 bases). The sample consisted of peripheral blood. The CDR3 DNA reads TGTGCCAGCAGCTTGGCCTGGGGGGAAGATACGCAGTATTTT. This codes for CASSLAWGEDTQYF.